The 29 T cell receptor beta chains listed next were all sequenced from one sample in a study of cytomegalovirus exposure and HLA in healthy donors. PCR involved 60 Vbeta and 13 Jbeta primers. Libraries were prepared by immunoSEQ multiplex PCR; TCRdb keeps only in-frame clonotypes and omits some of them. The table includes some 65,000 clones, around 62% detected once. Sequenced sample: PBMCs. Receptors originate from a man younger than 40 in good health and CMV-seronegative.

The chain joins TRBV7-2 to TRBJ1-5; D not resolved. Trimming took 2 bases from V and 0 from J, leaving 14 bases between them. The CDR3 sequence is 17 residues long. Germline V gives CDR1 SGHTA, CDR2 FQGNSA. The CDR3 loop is CASSLSFGGYSNQPQHF. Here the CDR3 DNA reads TGTGCCAGCAGCTTATCTTTCGGCGGATATAGCAATCAGCCCCAGCATTTT.

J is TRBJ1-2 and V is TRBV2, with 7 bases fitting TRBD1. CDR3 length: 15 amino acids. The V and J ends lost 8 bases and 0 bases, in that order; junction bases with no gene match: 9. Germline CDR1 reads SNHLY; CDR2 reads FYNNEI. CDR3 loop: CASWTGGQSNYGYTF. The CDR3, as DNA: TGTGCCAGCTGGACCGGGGGACAGTCTAACTATGGCTACACCTTC.

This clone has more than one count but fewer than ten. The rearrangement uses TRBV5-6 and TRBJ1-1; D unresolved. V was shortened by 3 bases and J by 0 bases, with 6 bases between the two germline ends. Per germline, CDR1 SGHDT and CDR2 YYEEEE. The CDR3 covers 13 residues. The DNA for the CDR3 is TGTGCCAGCAGCTGGACTATGAACACTGAAGCTTTCTTT. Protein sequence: CASSWTMNTEAFF.

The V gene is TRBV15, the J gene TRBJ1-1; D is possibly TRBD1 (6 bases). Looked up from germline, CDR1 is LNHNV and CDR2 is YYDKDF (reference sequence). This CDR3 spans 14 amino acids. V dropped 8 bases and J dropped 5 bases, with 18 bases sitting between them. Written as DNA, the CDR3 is TGTGCCACCCGGCCAGGAATTAGGGGGACTGAAGCTTTCTTT. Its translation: CATRPGIRGTEAFF.

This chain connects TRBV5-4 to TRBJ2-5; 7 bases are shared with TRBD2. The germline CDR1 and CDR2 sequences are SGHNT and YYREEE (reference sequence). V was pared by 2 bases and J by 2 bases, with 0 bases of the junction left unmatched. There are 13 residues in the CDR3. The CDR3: CASSFSGQETQYF. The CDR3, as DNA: TGTGCCAGCAGCTTTAGCGGGCAAGAGACCCAGTACTTC. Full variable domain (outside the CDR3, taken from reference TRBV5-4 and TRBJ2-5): ETGVTQSPTHLIKTRGQQVTLRCSSQSGHNTVSWYQQALGQGPQFIFQYYREEENGRGNFPPRFSGLQFPNYSSELNVNALELDDSALYLCASSFSGQETQYFGPGTRLLVL.

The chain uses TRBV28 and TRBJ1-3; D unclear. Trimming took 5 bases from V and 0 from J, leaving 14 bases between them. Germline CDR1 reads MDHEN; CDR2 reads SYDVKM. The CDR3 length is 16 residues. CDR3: CASSTESIHSGNTIYF. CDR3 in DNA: TGTGCCAGCAGTACCGAGTCCATCCACTCTGGAAACACCATATATTTT.

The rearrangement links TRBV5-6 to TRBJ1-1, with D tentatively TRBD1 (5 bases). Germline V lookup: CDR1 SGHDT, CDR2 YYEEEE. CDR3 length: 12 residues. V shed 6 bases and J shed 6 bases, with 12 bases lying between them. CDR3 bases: TGTGCCAGCAATATTCCGGGGGCTGAAGCTTTCTTT. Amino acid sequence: CASNIPGAEAFF.

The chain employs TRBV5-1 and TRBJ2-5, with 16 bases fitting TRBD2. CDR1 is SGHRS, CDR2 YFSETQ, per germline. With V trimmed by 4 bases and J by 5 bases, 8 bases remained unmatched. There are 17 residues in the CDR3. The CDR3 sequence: CASSGGTSGGARETQYF. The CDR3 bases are TGCGCCAGCAGCGGAGGGACTAGCGGGGGGGCCCGGGAGACCCAGTACTTC.

The CDR3 is CASSPTSQYQETQYF. The CDR3 nucleotides are TGTGCCAGCTCACCAACTAGCCAGTACCAAGAGACCCAGTACTTC. The rearrangement joins TRBV18 to TRBJ2-5; D may be TRBD2 (6 bases). CDR1 and CDR2 from the germline V gene are KGHSH and LQKENI. Trimming left V 2 bases short and J 0 bases short, with 10 bases between. This CDR3 is built from 15 residues.

CDR3 amino acids: CASSPSGQRNTEAFF. For the CDR3, the DNA is TGTGCCAGCTCACCATCGGGACAGAGGAACACTGAAGCTTTCTTT. The chain combines TRBV18 with TRBJ1-1, with TRBD1 matching 7 bases. Germline CDR1 reads KGHSH; CDR2 reads LQKENI. The CDR3 covers 15 residues. With 2 bases clipped from V and 1 base from J, the junction kept 4 bases outside the gene matches.

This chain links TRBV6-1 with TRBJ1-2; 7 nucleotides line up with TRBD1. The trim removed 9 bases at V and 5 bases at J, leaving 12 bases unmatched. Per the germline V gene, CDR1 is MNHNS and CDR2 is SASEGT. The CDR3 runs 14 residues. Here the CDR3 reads CASSPRTGWYGYTF. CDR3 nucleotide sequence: TGTGCCAGTAGCCCTAGGACAGGATGGTATGGCTACACCTTC.

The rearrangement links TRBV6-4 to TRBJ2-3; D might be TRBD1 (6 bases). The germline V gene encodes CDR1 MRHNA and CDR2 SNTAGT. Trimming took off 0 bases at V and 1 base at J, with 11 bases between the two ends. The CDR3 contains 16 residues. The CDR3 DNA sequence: TGTGCCAGCAGTGACTCACAGGGACGGGGCACAGATACGCAGTATTTT. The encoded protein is CASSDSQGRGTDTQYF.

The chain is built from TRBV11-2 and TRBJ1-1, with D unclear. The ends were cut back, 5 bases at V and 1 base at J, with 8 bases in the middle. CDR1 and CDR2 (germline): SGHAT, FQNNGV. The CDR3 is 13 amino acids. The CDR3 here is CASSEERNTEAFF. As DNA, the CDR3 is TGTGCCAGCAGCGAAGAGCGGAACACTGAAGCTTTCTTT.

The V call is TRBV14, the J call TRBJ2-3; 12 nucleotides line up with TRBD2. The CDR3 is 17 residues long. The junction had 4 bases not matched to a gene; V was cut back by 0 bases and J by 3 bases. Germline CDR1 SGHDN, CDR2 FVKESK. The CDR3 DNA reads TGTGCCAGCAGCCAAGATCGTCTAGCGGGGGGGACAGATACGCAGTATTTT. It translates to CASSQDRLAGGTDTQYF.

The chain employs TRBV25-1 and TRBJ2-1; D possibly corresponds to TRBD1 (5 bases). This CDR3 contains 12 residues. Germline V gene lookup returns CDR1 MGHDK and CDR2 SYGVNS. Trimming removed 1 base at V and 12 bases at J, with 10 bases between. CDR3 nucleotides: TGTGCCAGCAGTGAATGGGGAAGGGGGCAGTTCTTC. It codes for CASSEWGRGQFF. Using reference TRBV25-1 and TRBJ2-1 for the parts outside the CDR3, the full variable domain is EADIYQTPRYLVIGTGKKITLECSQTMGHDKMYWYQQDPGMELHLIHYSYGVNSTEKGDLSSESTVSRIRTEHFPLTLESARPSHTSQYLCASSEWGRGQFFGPGTRLTVL.

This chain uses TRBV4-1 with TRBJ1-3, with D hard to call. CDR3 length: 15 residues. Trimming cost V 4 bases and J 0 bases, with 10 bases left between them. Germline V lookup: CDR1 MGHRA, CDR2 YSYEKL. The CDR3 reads CASSLDTGSGNTIYF. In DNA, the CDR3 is TGCGCCAGCAGCCTAGACACGGGCTCTGGAAACACCATATATTTT.

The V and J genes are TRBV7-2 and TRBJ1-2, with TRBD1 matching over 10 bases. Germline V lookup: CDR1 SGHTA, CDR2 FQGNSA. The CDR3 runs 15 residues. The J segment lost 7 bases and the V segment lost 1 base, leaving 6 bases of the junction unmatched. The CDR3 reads CASSLEGTGAGGYTF. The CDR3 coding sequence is TGTGCCAGCAGCTTAGAGGGGACAGGGGCTGGTGGCTACACCTTC.

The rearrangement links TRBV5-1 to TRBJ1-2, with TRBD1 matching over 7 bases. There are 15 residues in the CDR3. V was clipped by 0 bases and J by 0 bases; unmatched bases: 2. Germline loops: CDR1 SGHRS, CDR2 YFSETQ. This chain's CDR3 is CASSLAGTANYGYTF. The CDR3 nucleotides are TGCGCCAGCAGCTTGGCAGGGACAGCTAACTATGGCTACACCTTC.

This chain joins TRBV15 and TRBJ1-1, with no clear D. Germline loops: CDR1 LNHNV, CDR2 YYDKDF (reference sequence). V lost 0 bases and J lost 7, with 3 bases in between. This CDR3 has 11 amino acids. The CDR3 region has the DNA TGTGCCACCAGCAGAGACAGTGAAGCTTTCTTT. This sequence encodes CATSRDSEAFF. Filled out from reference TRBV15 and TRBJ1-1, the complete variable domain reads DAMVIQNPRYQVTQFGKPVTLSCSQTLNHNVMYWYQQKSSQAPKLLFHYYDKDFNNEADTPDNFQSRRPNTSFCFLDIRSPGLGDTAMYLCATSRDSEAFFGQGTRLTVV.

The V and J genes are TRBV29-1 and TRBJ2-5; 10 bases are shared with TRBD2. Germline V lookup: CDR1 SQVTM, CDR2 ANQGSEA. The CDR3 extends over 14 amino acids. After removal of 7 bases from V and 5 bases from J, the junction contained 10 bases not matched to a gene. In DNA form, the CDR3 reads TGCAGCGCAACCGGACTAGCGGTGAAGGAGACCCAGTACTTC. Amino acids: CSATGLAVKETQYF.

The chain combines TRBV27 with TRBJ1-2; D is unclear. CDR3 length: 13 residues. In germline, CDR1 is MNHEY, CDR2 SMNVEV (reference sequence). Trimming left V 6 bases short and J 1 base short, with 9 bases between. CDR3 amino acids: CASSSGVNYGYTF. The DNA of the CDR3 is TGTGCCAGCAGCTCCGGGGTTAACTATGGCTACACCTTC.

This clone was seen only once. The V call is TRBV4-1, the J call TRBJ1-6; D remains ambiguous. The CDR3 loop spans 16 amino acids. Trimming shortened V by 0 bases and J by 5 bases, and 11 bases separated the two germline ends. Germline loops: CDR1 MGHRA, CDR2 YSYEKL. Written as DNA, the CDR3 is TGCGCCAGCAGCCAAGAACTCATGATGCATAATTCACCCCTCCACTTT. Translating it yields CASSQELMMHNSPLHF.

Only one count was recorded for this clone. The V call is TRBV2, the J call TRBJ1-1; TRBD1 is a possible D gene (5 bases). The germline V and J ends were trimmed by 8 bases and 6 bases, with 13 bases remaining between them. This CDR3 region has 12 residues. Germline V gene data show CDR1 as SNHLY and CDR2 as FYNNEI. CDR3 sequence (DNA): TGTGCCAGCTACCTAACCAGGGCTGAAGCTTTCTTT. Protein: CASYLTRAEAFF.

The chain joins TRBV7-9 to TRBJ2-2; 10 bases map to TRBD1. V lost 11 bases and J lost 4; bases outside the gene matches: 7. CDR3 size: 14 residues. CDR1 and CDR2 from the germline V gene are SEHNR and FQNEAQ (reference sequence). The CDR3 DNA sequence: TGTGCCGCATCCGGGACAGGGGTCACCGGGGAGCTGTTTTTT. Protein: CAASGTGVTGELFF.

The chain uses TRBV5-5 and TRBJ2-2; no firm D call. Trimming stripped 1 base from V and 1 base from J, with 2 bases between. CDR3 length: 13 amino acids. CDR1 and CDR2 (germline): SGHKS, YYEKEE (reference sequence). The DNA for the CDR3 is TGTGCCAGCAGCTTGCTGAACACCGGGGAGCTGTTTTTT. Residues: CASSLLNTGELFF.

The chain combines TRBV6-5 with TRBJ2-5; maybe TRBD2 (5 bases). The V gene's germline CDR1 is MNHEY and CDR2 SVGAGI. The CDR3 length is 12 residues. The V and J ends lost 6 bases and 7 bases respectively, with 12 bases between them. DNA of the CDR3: TGTGCCAGCAGCCTGGGCGGGCGGACCCAGTACTTC. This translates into CASSLGGRTQYF.

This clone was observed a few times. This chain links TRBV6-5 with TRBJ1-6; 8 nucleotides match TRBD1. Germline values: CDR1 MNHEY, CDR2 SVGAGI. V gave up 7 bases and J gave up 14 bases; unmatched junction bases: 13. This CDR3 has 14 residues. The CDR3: CASNDRGGDFTLHF. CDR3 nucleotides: TGTGCCAGCAACGACAGGGGAGGGGATTTCACCCTCCACTTT.

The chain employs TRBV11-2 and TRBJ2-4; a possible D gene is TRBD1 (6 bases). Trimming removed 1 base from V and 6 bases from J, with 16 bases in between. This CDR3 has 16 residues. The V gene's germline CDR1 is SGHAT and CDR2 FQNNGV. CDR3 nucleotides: TGTGCCAGCAGCTTAGGGACCACAGGGAAACTAAACATTCAGTACTTC. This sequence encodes CASSLGTTGKLNIQYF.

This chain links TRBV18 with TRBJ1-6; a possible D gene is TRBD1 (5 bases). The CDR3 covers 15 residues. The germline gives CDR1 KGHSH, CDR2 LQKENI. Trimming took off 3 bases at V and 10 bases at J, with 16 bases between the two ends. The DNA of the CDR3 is TGTGCCAGCTCACCGGAGGGGAGTTTAGTGTCACCCCTCCACTTT. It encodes CASSPEGSLVSPLHF.